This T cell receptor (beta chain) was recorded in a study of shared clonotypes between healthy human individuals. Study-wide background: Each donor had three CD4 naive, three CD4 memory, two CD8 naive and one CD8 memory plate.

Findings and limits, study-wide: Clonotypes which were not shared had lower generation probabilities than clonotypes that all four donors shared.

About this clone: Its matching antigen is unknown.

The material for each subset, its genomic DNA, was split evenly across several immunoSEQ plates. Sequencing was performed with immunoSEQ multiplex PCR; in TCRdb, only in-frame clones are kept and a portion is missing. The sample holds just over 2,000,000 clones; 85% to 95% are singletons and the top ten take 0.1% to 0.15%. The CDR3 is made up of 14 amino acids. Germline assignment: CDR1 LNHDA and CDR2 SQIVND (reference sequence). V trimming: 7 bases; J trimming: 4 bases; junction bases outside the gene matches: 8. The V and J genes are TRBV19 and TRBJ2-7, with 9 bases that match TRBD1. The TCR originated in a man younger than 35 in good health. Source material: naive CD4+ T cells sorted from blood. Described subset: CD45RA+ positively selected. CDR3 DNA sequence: TGTGCCAGTACCCCGGGACAGGGTGCGTACGAGCAGTACTTC. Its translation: CASTPGQGAYEQYF.